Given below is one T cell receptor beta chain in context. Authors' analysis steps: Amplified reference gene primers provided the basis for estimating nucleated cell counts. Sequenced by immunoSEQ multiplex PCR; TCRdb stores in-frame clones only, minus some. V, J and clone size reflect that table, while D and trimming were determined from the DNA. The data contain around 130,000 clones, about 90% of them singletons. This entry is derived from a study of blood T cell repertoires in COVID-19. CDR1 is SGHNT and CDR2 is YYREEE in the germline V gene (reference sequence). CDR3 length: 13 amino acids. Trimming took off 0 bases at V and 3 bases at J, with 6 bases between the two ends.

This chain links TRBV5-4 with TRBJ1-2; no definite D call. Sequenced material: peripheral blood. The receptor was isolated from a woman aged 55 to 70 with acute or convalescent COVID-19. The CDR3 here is CASSLVVDYGYTF. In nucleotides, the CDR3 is TGTGCCAGCAGCTTGGTCGTTGACTATGGCTACACCTTC.